Reported below is one TCR beta chain. The antigen remains unidentified. This may come from a read error, since a much larger clone is one base off. This record belongs to a study of T cells in Graves' hyperthyroidism and ophthalmopathy. The CDR3 is 17 amino acids. Germline V gives CDR1 LGHDT, CDR2 YNNKEL (reference sequence). V gave up 1 base and J gave up 1 base; unmatched junction bases: 7. General study findings and limits: Median prediction lead before ophthalmopathy onset was 6.5 to 7 months with the model. Stable hyperthyroidism was separated from ophthalmopathy by a model based on 13 V-J features.

Amplified regions were TCR beta CDR3 sequences from RNA transcripts. An initial round of RT-PCR targeting the TCR CDR3 relied on the HTBI primer set. TCRdb itself ran the multiplex PCR reads through MiXCR, one entry per CDR3 protein. The sample holds over 400,000 distinct CDR3 sequences, 14% to 15% seen once. The specimen was blood. V usage is TRBV3-1 and J usage is TRBJ2-1, with 7 positions matching TRBD2. The source of this sequence is a man aged 18 to 30 with Graves' ophthalmopathy. The CDR3 nucleotides read TGTGCCAGCAGCCAAGGAGGCGGGAGCCCATCCTACAATGAGCAGTTCTTC. This gives the protein CASSQGGGSPSYNEQFF.